A selection of T cell receptor beta chains follows, all from one sample in a study of blood T cell repertoires in COVID-19. The data were produced by immunoSEQ multiplex PCR, yet TCRdb's version contains in-frame clones alone and is incomplete. This table has 35,000 to 50,000 clones, about 90% appearing once. Sequencing was performed on peripheral blood. The receptors here all came from a man aged 55 to 69 with acute or convalescent COVID-19. The CDR3 runs from the conserved cysteine through the conserved F or W. The D gene is left open where the match is weak. Only some rows state a clone size, as once, few, many or a class for expanded clones.

j_gene: TRBJ1-5
abundance: .
d_gene: .
v_gene: TRBV5-1
CDR3aa: CASSPGSGNQPQHF
CDR3nt: TGCGCCAGCAGCCCTGGGAGTGGCAATCAGCCCCAGCATTTT

j_gene: TRBJ1-5
abundance: .
d_gene: TRBD1
v_gene: TRBV7-9
CDR3aa: CASSTGGTYQPQHF
CDR3nt: TGTGCCAGCAGCACAGGGGGGACGTACCAGCCCCAGCATTTT

j_gene: TRBJ1-5
abundance: .
d_gene: .
v_gene: TRBV19
CDR3aa: CASSSTYNQPQHF
CDR3nt: TGTGCCAGTAGTTCAACCTATAATCAGCCCCAGCATTTT

j_gene: TRBJ2-3
abundance: once
d_gene: TRBD2
v_gene: TRBV24-1
CDR3aa: CATSDPSGSGGVTDTQYF
CDR3nt: TGTGCCACCAGTGATCCCTCGGGTAGCGGGGGTGTCACAGATACGCAGTATTTT

j_gene: TRBJ2-2
abundance: .
d_gene: TRBD2
v_gene: TRBV4-2
CDR3aa: CASSPRTSGGLSNTGELFF
CDR3nt: TGTGCCAGCAGCCCCCGGACTAGCGGGGGGCTTTCGAACACCGGGGAGCTGTTTTTT

j_gene: TRBJ1-6
abundance: .
d_gene: .
v_gene: TRBV9
CDR3aa: CASSVESDTNSPLHF
CDR3nt: TGTGCCAGCAGCGTAGAGTCAGACACTAATTCACCCCTCCACTTT

j_gene: TRBJ1-3
abundance: .
d_gene: .
v_gene: TRBV4-3
CDR3aa: CASSQDPAGSGNTIYF
CDR3nt: TGCGCCAGCAGCCAAGATCCCGCCGGCTCTGGAAACACCATATATTTT

j_gene: TRBJ2-3
abundance: once
d_gene: .
v_gene: TRBV2
CDR3aa: CASSESGTSTDTQYF
CDR3nt: TGTGCCAGCAGTGAATCGGGGACTAGCACAGATACGCAGTATTTT

j_gene: TRBJ2-5
abundance: few
d_gene: .
v_gene: TRBV28
CDR3aa: CASSLLGRREQETQYF
CDR3nt: TGTGCCAGCAGTTTATTAGGGCGCCGGGAACAAGAGACCCAGTACTTC

j_gene: TRBJ2-3
abundance: .
d_gene: .
v_gene: TRBV15
CDR3aa: CATSRRWGASTDTQYF
CDR3nt: TGTGCCACCAGCAGACGGTGGGGAGCGAGCACAGATACGCAGTATTTT

j_gene: TRBJ2-3
abundance: few
d_gene: .
v_gene: TRBV10-1
CDR3aa: CASSTGGHTTDTQYF
CDR3nt: TGCGCCAGCAGTACGGGGGGCCACACCACAGATACGCAGTATTTT

j_gene: TRBJ1-1
abundance: .
d_gene: .
v_gene: TRBV5-4
CDR3aa: CASSLGRGRHTEAFF
CDR3nt: TGTGCCAGCAGCTTGGGCCGGGGTCGCCACACTGAAGCTTTCTTT

j_gene: TRBJ1-3
abundance: .
d_gene: TRBD1
v_gene: TRBV5-1
CDR3aa: CASSLQQGSAGNTIYF
CDR3nt: TGCGCCAGCAGCTTGCAACAGGGGAGTGCTGGAAACACCATATATTTT

j_gene: TRBJ1-1
abundance: .
d_gene: .
v_gene: TRBV5-1
CDR3aa: CASSLGAGVMNTEAFF
CDR3nt: TGCGCCAGCAGCTTGGGGGCAGGGGTCATGAACACTGAAGCTTTCTTT

j_gene: TRBJ1-4
abundance: .
d_gene: TRBD1
v_gene: TRBV6-6
CDR3aa: CASTGGVNEKLFF
CDR3nt: TGTGCCAGCACAGGGGGTGTTAATGAAAAACTGTTTTTT

j_gene: TRBJ2-5
abundance: .
d_gene: TRBD1
v_gene: TRBV4-3
CDR3aa: CASSQEDNRGWDTQYF
CDR3nt: TGCGCCAGCAGCCAAGAAGATAACAGGGGGTGGGATACCCAGTACTTC

j_gene: TRBJ1-3
abundance: .
d_gene: .
v_gene: TRBV23-1
CDR3aa: CASSQSGGSRRATIYF
CDR3nt: TGCGCCAGCAGTCAATCGGGGGGGAGCCGGAGGGCCACCATATATTTT

j_gene: TRBJ1-1
abundance: .
d_gene: TRBD1
v_gene: TRBV7-9
CDR3aa: CASSLGTASEAFF
CDR3nt: TGTGCCAGCAGCCTCGGGACAGCTAGTGAAGCTTTCTTT

j_gene: TRBJ2-7
abundance: .
d_gene: .
v_gene: TRBV30
CDR3aa: CAWSWDGGAYEQYF
CDR3nt: TGTGCCTGGAGTTGGGACGGAGGGGCCTACGAGCAGTACTTC

j_gene: TRBJ1-2
abundance: .
d_gene: .
v_gene: TRBV6-5
CDR3aa: CASSYPGHLGGGYTF
CDR3nt: TGTGCCAGCAGTTACCCCGGGCATCTGGGGGGTGGCTACACCTTC

j_gene: TRBJ1-5
abundance: .
d_gene: .
v_gene: TRBV28
CDR3aa: CASSSHNYNQPQHF
CDR3nt: TGTGCCAGCAGTTCCCACAATTACAATCAGCCCCAGCATTTT

j_gene: TRBJ2-7
abundance: few
d_gene: TRBD1
v_gene: TRBV10-1
CDR3aa: CASSSDFQGAGEQYF
CDR3nt: TGCGCCAGCAGTTCGGACTTCCAGGGGGCTGGCGAGCAGTACTTC

j_gene: TRBJ1-4
abundance: .
d_gene: .
v_gene: TRBV16
CDR3aa: CASSQSGVGEKLFF
CDR3nt: TGTGCCAGCAGCCAATCCGGTGTCGGTGAAAAACTGTTTTTT

j_gene: TRBJ2-7
abundance: .
d_gene: TRBD1
v_gene: TRBV5-4
CDR3aa: CASSLEDRGLSYEQYF
CDR3nt: TGTGCCAGCAGCTTGGAGGACAGGGGACTTTCCTACGAGCAGTACTTC

j_gene: TRBJ1-5
abundance: few
d_gene: TRBD1
v_gene: TRBV27
CDR3aa: CASSIGQGYQPQHF
CDR3nt: TGTGCCAGCAGCATCGGACAGGGTTATCAGCCCCAGCATTTT

j_gene: TRBJ2-7
abundance: .
d_gene: TRBD2
v_gene: TRBV4-3
CDR3aa: CASSQDWRGGGSPYEQYF
CDR3nt: TGCGCCAGCAGCCAAGATTGGAGGGGCGGGGGTAGTCCCTACGAGCAGTACTTC

j_gene: TRBJ1-2
abundance: .
d_gene: TRBD1
v_gene: TRBV30
CDR3aa: CAWRPTGGGGYTF
CDR3nt: TGTGCCTGGAGACCGACAGGGGGCGGTGGCTACACCTTC

j_gene: TRBJ1-5
abundance: .
d_gene: .
v_gene: TRBV9
CDR3aa: CASSVGPGEDNQPQHF
CDR3nt: TGTGCCAGCAGCGTAGGCCCGGGTGAGGATAATCAGCCCCAGCATTTT

j_gene: TRBJ1-5
abundance: .
d_gene: .
v_gene: TRBV5-1
CDR3aa: CASSLSGNGNQPQHF
CDR3nt: TGCGCCAGCAGCTTGTCAGGGAACGGCAATCAGCCCCAGCATTTT

j_gene: TRBJ2-7
abundance: once
d_gene: .
v_gene: TRBV19
CDR3aa: CASSTIQGSYEQYF
CDR3nt: TGTGCCAGTAGTACCATACAGGGATCCTACGAGCAGTACTTC

j_gene: TRBJ2-2
abundance: .
d_gene: TRBD2
v_gene: TRBV7-9
CDR3aa: CASSSLAGGPNTGELFF
CDR3nt: TGTGCCAGCAGCTCACTAGCGGGGGGACCGAACACCGGGGAGCTGTTTTTT

j_gene: TRBJ1-3
abundance: few
d_gene: .
v_gene: TRBV27
CDR3aa: CASSLGAAGNTIYF
CDR3nt: TGTGCCAGCAGTTTAGGAGCGGCTGGAAACACCATATATTTT

j_gene: TRBJ2-1
abundance: .
d_gene: .
v_gene: TRBV29-1
CDR3aa: CSVGRPEDEQFF
CDR3nt: TGCAGCGTTGGACGACCCGAGGATGAGCAGTTCTTC

j_gene: TRBJ1-5
abundance: .
d_gene: TRBD1
v_gene: TRBV9
CDR3aa: CASSPDRAHQPQHF
CDR3nt: TGTGCCAGCAGCCCAGACAGGGCCCATCAGCCCCAGCATTTT

j_gene: TRBJ1-5
abundance: .
d_gene: .
v_gene: TRBV30
CDR3aa: CAWGRGTKDQPQHF
CDR3nt: TGTGCCTGGGGTCGGGGGACCAAGGATCAGCCCCAGCATTTT

j_gene: TRBJ1-3
abundance: few
d_gene: .
v_gene: TRBV19
CDR3aa: CASSIGISGNTIYF
CDR3nt: TGTGCCAGTAGTATCGGGATCTCTGGAAACACCATATATTTT

j_gene: TRBJ1-1
abundance: few
d_gene: .
v_gene: TRBV7-9
CDR3aa: CASSSLKGAVNTEAFF
CDR3nt: TGTGCCAGCAGCTCCTTAAAAGGGGCGGTGAACACTGAAGCTTTCTTT

j_gene: TRBJ1-2
abundance: once
d_gene: .
v_gene: TRBV30
CDR3aa: CAGGGYGYTF
CDR3nt: TGTGCAGGGGGGGGATATGGCTACACCTTC

j_gene: TRBJ1-3
abundance: .
d_gene: .
v_gene: TRBV6-5
CDR3aa: CASNVASGNTIYF
CDR3nt: TGTGCCAGCAATGTGGCCTCGGGAAACACCATATATTTT

j_gene: TRBJ1-2
abundance: .
d_gene: TRBD1
v_gene: TRBV19
CDR3aa: CASSTAGQGVGGYTF
CDR3nt: TGTGCCAGTAGTACGGCCGGACAGGGAGTAGGAGGCTACACCTTC

j_gene: TRBJ2-2
abundance: .
d_gene: .
v_gene: TRBV3-1/TRBV3-2
CDR3aa: CASSQEGARGGGELFF
CDR3nt: TGTGCCAGCAGCCAAGAAGGGGCGAGGGGAGGCGGGGAGCTGTTTTTT

j_gene: TRBJ2-5
abundance: .
d_gene: TRBD1
v_gene: TRBV6-5
CDR3aa: CASGRTGALETQYF
CDR3nt: TGTGCCAGCGGTAGGACAGGGGCTCTGGAGACCCAGTACTTC

j_gene: TRBJ2-5
abundance: once
d_gene: TRBD1
v_gene: TRBV23-1
CDR3aa: CASSQIHGKHRGQETQYF
CDR3nt: TGCGCCAGCAGTCAGATTCACGGGAAGCACAGGGGGCAAGAGACCCAGTACTTC

j_gene: TRBJ1-2
abundance: .
d_gene: TRBD1
v_gene: TRBV5-4
CDR3aa: CASSPTGAIYGYTF
CDR3nt: TGTGCCAGCAGCCCAACAGGGGCCATATATGGCTACACCTTC

j_gene: TRBJ2-7
abundance: .
d_gene: TRBD1
v_gene: TRBV5-1
CDR3aa: CASSTNSGGVGYEQYF
CDR3nt: TGCGCCAGCAGCACAAACTCAGGGGGAGTGGGTTACGAGCAGTACTTC

j_gene: TRBJ1-5
abundance: .
d_gene: .
v_gene: TRBV28
CDR3aa: CASSPQTGTGYQPQHF
CDR3nt: TGTGCCAGCAGTCCCCAAACCGGGACTGGGTATCAGCCCCAGCATTTT

j_gene: TRBJ1-2
abundance: .
d_gene: .
v_gene: TRBV18
CDR3aa: CASSPPGAYGYTF
CDR3nt: TGTGCCAGCTCACCACCGGGAGCCTATGGCTACACCTTC

j_gene: TRBJ1-2
abundance: .
d_gene: TRBD1
v_gene: TRBV18
CDR3aa: CASSATGTGSYGYTF
CDR3nt: TGTGCCAGCTCAGCTACCGGGACAGGCTCCTATGGCTACACCTTC